This TCR beta chain derives from a study of shared clonotypes between healthy human individuals. General study findings and limits: Non-shared clonotypes displayed generation probabilities falling below those of clonotypes present in all four donors. Clonotypes that were shared across a handful of donors made up around 4.6% of naive CD4 clonotypes.

The CDR3 consists of 15 residues. CDR1 and CDR2 from the germline V gene are SGHRS and YFSETQ. J gave up 0 bases and V 2 bases, and 4 bases lay outside the gene matches. Of note for this clone: No antigen is known for it.

The study drew its donors from healthy HIV-negative adults without recent acute infections or vaccinations. Across several immunoSEQ plates, the genomic DNA of each subset was split evenly. Measured with immunoSEQ multiplex PCR; TCRdb has only the in-frame clones, and not every one. The sample lists some 1.5 million clones; roughly 97% were seen once. The TCR originated in a man aged 30 to 39 in good health. Sequencing was done on a sample of naive CD4+ T cells sorted from blood. Specified subset: CD45RA+ positively selected. The V gene is TRBV5-1, the J gene TRBJ2-5; TRBD1 matches at 7 bases. CDR3 amino acids: CASSLQGMYQETQYF. The CDR3 DNA sequence: TGCGCCAGCAGCTTACAGGGGATGTACCAAGAGACCCAGTACTTC.